This TCR beta chain was documented in a study of early T cells in non-severe SARS-CoV-2 infection (dated by TCRdb to the early 2020s). Describing the broader study: Because TCR sequencing relied on bulk RNA taken from unsorted whole blood, pairing of alpha and beta chains was not possible. The full study reports these points: VDJdb matching was skewed toward anti-spike CD8 responses, so virus-specific expansions were likely underestimated and private and CD4 specificities were missed.

As to this clonotype: The antigen it binds to is not known. No qualities accompany the bases; no much larger clone lies one base away.

CDR1 and CDR2, looked up from the germline V gene, are SNHLY and FYNNEI. V is cut back by 6 bases and J by 4 bases, with 8 bases in the junction unmatched. The CDR3, from cysteine to phenylalanine, totals 16 residues. Only CDR3 DNA remains: 48 bases, in frame from the first base. The library was obtained by 5' RACE. TCRdb records NextSeq 500 as the sequencer. To correct for sequencing error and PCR bias, the TCR library protocol tagged individual cDNA molecules with unique molecular identifiers. Both TCR alpha and beta chains were sequenced, and tight co-correlation was observed between alpha and beta sequence abundances in each sample. The original pipeline was this. Decombinator V4 was used to annotate TCR sequences for V gene, J gene and CDR3. TCRs were defined as expanded if a significant change between any two time points was detected under a Poisson model with p below 0.0001. Abundances of TCRs were expressed as counts per million after normalisation to the total number of TCRs sequenced in each sample. MAIT TCRs were defined by TRAV1-2 paired with TRAJ12, TRAJ20 or TRAJ33, and iNKT TCRs by TRAV10 paired with TRAJ18. VDJdb, accessed on 1 November 2021, was searched for TCRs annotated for CMV, EBV and SARS-CoV-2, and TCRs annotated for more than one antigen were excluded. TCRdb ran its own pipeline on the public reads, namely fastp trimming at Q25 and MiXCR clone calling, and kept in-frame beta chains. For every CDR3 protein sequence, its rows merge into one entry that carries the most common genes and DNA. TCRdb's processing, not the study's, gives the V and J calls here. The sample yields about 80,000 distinct CDR3 sequences; 14% were counted once. The top ten constitute about a tenth of the sample.

The study was a case-control design nested within a healthcare worker cohort in London, UK, with weekly nasopharyngeal swab PCR tests and blood sampling. Healthcare workers were enrolled in the week of the UK lockdown, from 23 to 31 March 2020, and were followed every week for up to roughly 16 weeks. In this chain, TRBV2 is recombined with TRBJ2-1; TRBD2 lines up with 11 middle nucleotides. The clonotype was recovered from an adult who was a healthcare worker with PCR-confirmed SARS-CoV-2 infection or an uninfected control (not recorded which). Sequenced input: whole blood. The DNA sequence is as follows: TGTGCCAGCAGAATAACTAGCGGGGGTCTTTACAATGAGCAGTTCTTC. Protein translation: CASRITSGGLYNEQFF.